This entry features one T cell receptor (beta chain) sequence. Its target is not known. V was trimmed by 5 bases and J by 5 bases, leaving 10 bases between them. The CDR3 runs 12 residues. Germline V CDR1 and CDR2: SEHNR, FQNEAQ (reference sequence). This record comes from a study of shared clonotypes between healthy human individuals. Study-wide results and limits: The study found lower generation probabilities in non-shared clonotypes than in those shared by all four donors. A limitation of the genetic and exposure-history diversity represented arose from few donors.

Data came from immunoSEQ multiplex PCR; TCRdb stores just in-frame clones and leaves some out. The sample consists of a few million clones, around 90% of them appearing once. This sequence was found in a man between 18 and 35 years old in good health. This chain joins TRBV7-9 and TRBJ2-7, with D possibly TRBD1 on 6 matching bases. Sequenced material: naive CD4+ T cells sorted from blood. Documented subset: CD45RA+ positively selected. DNA for the CDR3: TGTGCCAGCAGCCCAGGGGTCCACGAGCAGTACTTC. It encodes CASSPGVHEQYF.